What follows are 2 T cell receptor beta chains derived from one specimen sequenced in a study of lymphopenia after photon versus proton radiotherapy. Repertoires were generated with immunoSEQ multiplex PCR, while TCRdb's copy carries only in-frame clones and drops some. The repertoire consists of around 62,000 clones, with 70% to 85% occurring once and the leading ten covering around 2%. Specimen: peripheral blood, collected from a patient treated with proton-based radiotherapy. These receptors were taken from a man in his 60s with pancreatic cancer.

DNA of the CDR3: TGTGCCAGCAGCGTACAGGAGGGGTACAATGAGCAGTTCTTC. The encoded protein is CASSVQEGYNEQFF. The rearrangement joins TRBV9 to TRBJ2-1; a weak D match, TRBD2 (6 bases). This CDR3 comprises 14 residues. From germline, CDR1 is SGDLS and CDR2 YYNGEE. V lost 1 base and J lost 4, with 9 bases in between.

This chain joins TRBV19 and TRBJ2-7, with 9 positions matching TRBD1. This CDR3 spans 15 amino acids. Germline V gene data show CDR1 as LNHDA and CDR2 as SQIVND (reference sequence). The V and J ends lost 1 base and 4 bases, in that order; junction bases with no gene match: 5. DNA of the CDR3: TGTGCCAGTAGTATAGCCTGGGACAGGGTGTACGAGCAGTACTTC. Protein sequence: CASSIAWDRVYEQYF.